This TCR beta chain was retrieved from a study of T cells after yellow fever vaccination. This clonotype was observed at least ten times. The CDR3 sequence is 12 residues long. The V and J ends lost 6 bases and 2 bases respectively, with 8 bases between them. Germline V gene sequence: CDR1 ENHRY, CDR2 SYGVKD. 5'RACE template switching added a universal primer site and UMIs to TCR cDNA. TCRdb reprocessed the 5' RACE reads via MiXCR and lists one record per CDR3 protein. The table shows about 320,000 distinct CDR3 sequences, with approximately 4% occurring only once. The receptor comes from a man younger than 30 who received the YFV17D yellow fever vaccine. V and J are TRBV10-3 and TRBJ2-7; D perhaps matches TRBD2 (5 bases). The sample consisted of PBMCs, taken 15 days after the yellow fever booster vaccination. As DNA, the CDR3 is TGTGCCATCAGGGACGGGACCTACGAGCAGTACGTC. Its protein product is CAIRDGTYEQYV.